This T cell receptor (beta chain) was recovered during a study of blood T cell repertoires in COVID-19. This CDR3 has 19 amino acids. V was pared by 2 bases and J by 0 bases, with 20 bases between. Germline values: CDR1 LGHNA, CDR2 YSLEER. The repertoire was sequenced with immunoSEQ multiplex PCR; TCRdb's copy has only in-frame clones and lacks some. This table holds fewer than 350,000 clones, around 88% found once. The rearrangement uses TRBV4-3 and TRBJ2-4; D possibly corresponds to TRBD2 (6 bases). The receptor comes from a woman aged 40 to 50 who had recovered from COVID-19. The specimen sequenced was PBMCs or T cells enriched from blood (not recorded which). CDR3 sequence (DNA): TGCGCCAGCAGCCAACTACCCCCATCTAGCGCCCTAGCCAAAAACATTCAGTACTTC. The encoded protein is CASSQLPPSSALAKNIQYF.